The 31 T cell receptor beta chains given below trace back to one sample, sequenced in a study of beta chain features in type 1 diabetes. Antigens for these TCRs are unknown. Every bit of the isolated RNA underwent reverse transcription, so sequencing read expressed TCRB transcripts. The table came from immunoSEQ multiplex PCR; TCRdb's copy has only in-frame clones and leaves some out. The data hold some 350,000 clones, with roughly 13% observed a single time. General study findings and limits: Researchers report that Type 1 diabetes patients had moderately but significantly shorter TCRB CDR3s across all four CD4+ subsets.

The sequencing sample was made of naive CD4+ T cells from blood. All receptors come from a woman aged 18-29 years with type 1 diabetes.

This clone has just a few counts. The rearrangement uses TRBV7-9 and TRBJ2-6, with a possible D match to TRBD1 (5 bases). The length of the CDR3 is 15 residues. The V and J ends lost 6 bases and 3 bases respectively, with 12 bases between them. CDR1 SEHNR and CDR2 FQNEAQ come from the germline V gene (reference sequence). CDR3 residues: CASRPTVGGANVLTF. For the CDR3, the DNA is TGTGCCAGCAGACCGACAGTTGGTGGGGCCAACGTCCTGACTTTC.

This clone was counted only a few times. V usage is TRBV5-1 and J usage is TRBJ2-3, with TRBD2 matching over 11 bases. V gave up 1 base and J gave up 5 bases; unmatched junction bases: 6. The V gene's germline CDR1 is SGHRS and CDR2 YFSETQ. This CDR3 has 16 amino acids. This CDR3 reads CASSLPTSGVGDTQYF. For the CDR3, the DNA is TGCGCCAGCAGCTTGCCGACTAGCGGGGTCGGAGATACGCAGTATTTT.

The rearrangement uses TRBV10-2 and TRBJ2-3; D might be TRBD2 (7 bases). This CDR3 region has 14 residues. Germline CDR1 WSHSY, CDR2 SAAADI. V lost 7 bases and J lost 1, with 12 bases in between. CDR3 DNA sequence: TGCGCCAGCACAGGGGCGGGAGGCACAGATACGCAGTATTTT. This sequence encodes CASTGAGGTDTQYF.

This clone was found a few times. The chain combines TRBV10-3 with TRBJ2-3; D is possibly TRBD2 (5 bases). V was cut by 6 bases and J by 6 bases, with 13 bases left in between. This CDR3 region has 13 residues. Germline V lookup: CDR1 ENHRY, CDR2 SYGVKD. CDR3 sequence reads: CAISTSGLDTQYF. The CDR3, as DNA: TGTGCCATCAGCACTAGTGGCCTTGATACGCAGTATTTT.

This clone appeared a few times. The rearrangement uses TRBV7-8 and TRBJ1-5; the D is unclear. The germline gives CDR1 SGHVS, CDR2 FQNEAQ. Trimming took 5 bases from V and 4 from J, leaving 18 bases between them. There are 16 residues in the CDR3. CDR3 loop: CASSLGPSGGNQPQHF. The CDR3 nucleotides read TGTGCCAGCAGCCTAGGACCGTCCGGAGGGAATCAGCCCCAGCATTTT.

The rearrangement joins TRBV30 to TRBJ2-7; tentative D call: TRBD1 (5 bases). V was cut by 7 bases and J by 5 bases, with 18 bases left in between. CDR3 length equals 13 residues. CDR1 and CDR2 (germline): GTSNPN, SVGIG (reference sequence). The CDR3 here is CASAIRGSNEQYF. The DNA for the CDR3 is TGTGCCTCCGCGATTAGGGGTTCCAACGAGCAGTACTTC.

This clone was seen a few times. The V call is TRBV7-9, the J call TRBJ2-2; D remains ambiguous. Germline lookup yields CDR1 SEHNR and CDR2 FQNEAQ (reference sequence). Trimming stripped 7 bases from V and 3 bases from J, with 18 bases between. The CDR3 loop spans 16 amino acids. The chain's CDR3 is CASIFGEAAYTGELFF. DNA of the CDR3: TGTGCCAGCATCTTCGGAGAGGCAGCTTACACCGGGGAGCTGTTTTTT.

The chain couples TRBV7-9 to TRBJ2-5; 9 positions match TRBD1. The V gene end was trimmed by 2 bases and the J gene end by 3 bases; junction bases not matched to a gene: 1. Per the germline V gene, CDR1 is SEHNR and CDR2 is FQNEAQ (reference sequence). The CDR3 consists of 14 residues. CDR3 amino acids: CASSLRQGEETQYF. In DNA form, the CDR3 reads TGTGCCAGCAGCTTAAGACAGGGGGAAGAGACCCAGTACTTC. Together with reference TRBV7-9 and TRBJ2-5, the CDR3 gives the full variable domain: DTGVSQNPRHKITKRGQNVTFRCDPISEHNRLYWYRQTLGQGPEFLTYFQNEAQLEKSRLLSDRFSAERPKGSFSTLEIQRTEQGDSAMYLCASSLRQGEETQYFGPGTRLLVL.

This clone was seen more than once but under ten times. The chain carries TRBV18 and TRBJ2-1; D is unclear. The germline V gene encodes CDR1 KGHSH and CDR2 LQKENI. V was pared by 1 base and J by 5 bases, with 15 bases between. The CDR3 length is 16 residues. CDR3 nucleotide sequence: TGTGCCAGCTCACCACGTCAGCGTCCACCGGACAATGAGCAGTTCTTC. Amino acids: CASSPRQRPPDNEQFF.

This clone was seen only a few times. The genes are TRBV7-9 and TRBJ2-1; D call uncertain. The V and J ends lost 1 base and 13 bases respectively, with 11 bases between them. This CDR3 region has 12 residues. Germline V gene sequence: CDR1 SEHNR, CDR2 FQNEAQ (reference sequence). This CDR3 reads CASSLGKPSQFF. The CDR3 DNA reads TGTGCCAGCAGCTTAGGAAAGCCTTCTCAGTTCTTC.

This clone was observed a handful of times. The chain joins TRBV30 to TRBJ2-5, with 7 positions matching TRBD2. The junction had 5 bases not matched to a gene; V was cut back by 3 bases and J by 4 bases. CDR1 GTSNPN and CDR2 SVGIG come from the germline V gene (reference sequence). This CDR3 is 13 amino acids long. CDR3 in DNA: TGTGCCTGGAGCCGAGGCGGGGGAGAGACCCAGTACTTC. Its protein is CAWSRGGGETQYF.

In regard to this clone: The sample holds other DNA sequences that translate to the same CDR3. The V and J genes are TRBV7-9 and TRBJ2-1; unclear D gene. There are 14 residues in the CDR3. The V and J ends lost 1 base and 1 base respectively, with 5 bases between them. From germline, CDR1 is SEHNR and CDR2 FQNEAQ (reference sequence). The CDR3 nucleotides are TGTGCCAGCAGCTTAGGAGGATCCTACAATGAGCAGTTCTTC. Its translation is CASSLGGSYNEQFF.

This clone was seen more than once but under ten times. The V gene is TRBV5-1, the J gene TRBJ2-3; no firm D call. Trimming pared 3 bases from V and 10 bases from J, leaving 9 bases between. The V gene's germline CDR1 is SGHRS and CDR2 YFSETQ. The CDR3 has 11 amino acids. CDR3 loop: CASSSMVAQYF. The CDR3 DNA reads TGCGCCAGCAGCTCTATGGTGGCGCAGTATTTT.

This chain uses TRBV29-1 with TRBJ2-1, with 7 positions matching TRBD2. The V gene's germline CDR1 is SQVTM and CDR2 ANQGSEA. The ends lost 4 bases at V and 0 bases at J; junction bases unmatched: 9. The CDR3 runs to 16 residues. The CDR3 DNA reads as TGCAGCGTTGGTAAAACTAGCGCCCGCTCCTACAATGAGCAGTTCTTC. This codes for CSVGKTSARSYNEQFF.

V gene TRBV5-1 combines with J gene TRBJ2-1; the D gene is possibly TRBD1 (5 bases). The germline CDR1 and CDR2 sequences are SGHRS and YFSETQ. The CDR3 spans 13 residues. V was shortened by 3 bases and J by 10 bases, with 14 bases between the two germline ends. The CDR3 is CASSSDPGHEQFF. CDR3 nucleotide sequence: TGCGCCAGCAGCTCCGACCCAGGGCACGAGCAGTTCTTC.

The genes are TRBV11-2 and TRBJ1-1; possible D gene TRBD1, 5 bases. CDR3 size: 15 residues. Per germline, CDR1 SGHAT and CDR2 FQNNGV. V lost 4 bases to trimming and J lost 7 bases, with 19 bases between them. The CDR3 region has the DNA TGTGCCAGCAGCTCCGCCGCGACAGCCAATTTTGAAGCTTTCTTT. Translating gives CASSSAATANFEAFF.

The table lists this clone with a few counts. The CDR3 sequence is CASSLDGTSGLNEQFF. The CDR3 DNA reads TGTGCCAGCAGCTTGGACGGGACTAGCGGTCTAAATGAGCAGTTCTTC. The chain carries TRBV5-6 and TRBJ2-1; 11 bases agree with TRBD2. Trimming removed 0 bases from V and 7 bases from J; junction bases left unmatched: 6. This CDR3 has 16 amino acids. Germline values: CDR1 SGHDT, CDR2 YYEEEE.

There are a few counts of this clone. The J gene is TRBJ2-5, the V gene TRBV28; TRBD1 is a possible D gene (6 bases). Germline assignment: CDR1 MDHEN and CDR2 SYDVKM. V was clipped by 7 bases and J by 5 bases, with 17 bases between them. The CDR3 runs 14 residues. This CDR3 reads CASKRAGAGETQYF. The DNA of the CDR3 is TGTGCCAGCAAACGGGCAGGGGCTGGGGAGACCCAGTACTTC.

CDR3 sequence: CASSPPLLAGGLEQFF. The CDR3 DNA reads TGTGCCAGCTCACCACCCCTGCTAGCGGGAGGGCTGGAGCAGTTCTTC. The chain uses TRBV18 and TRBJ2-1; 12 nucleotides match TRBD2. Germline V gene data show CDR1 as KGHSH and CDR2 as LQKENI. The CDR3 has 16 amino acids. Losses at the gene ends were 0 bases for V and 10 bases for J; bases not matched to a gene: 7.

This clone was detected a few times. The chain couples TRBV5-6 to TRBJ2-4; possibly TRBD1 for D (5 bases). From germline, CDR1 is SGHDT and CDR2 YYEEEE. The CDR3 has 16 residues. The V gene lost 0 bases and the J gene lost 0 bases, with 10 bases spanning the gap. CDR3 in amino acids: CASSLGQTLAKNIQYF. The CDR3 nucleotides are TGTGCCAGCAGCTTGGGACAGACCCTAGCCAAAAACATTCAGTACTTC.

V gene TRBV27 combines with J gene TRBJ2-7, with TRBD1 matching 10 bases. V shed 5 bases, J shed 3 bases, and the junction held 4 bases outside the gene matches. The CDR3 sequence is 14 residues long. CDR1 and CDR2 from the germline V gene are MNHEY and SMNVEV (reference sequence). Here the CDR3 reads CASSRTGGRYEQYF. CDR3 in DNA: TGTGCCAGCAGTAGGACAGGGGGTCGCTACGAGCAGTACTTC.

This clone has only a few counts. This sequence joins TRBV9 and TRBJ2-1, with no clear D. Trimming removed 4 bases at V and 15 bases at J, with 17 bases between. CDR3 size: 12 residues. Looked up from germline, CDR1 is SGDLS and CDR2 is YYNGEE. The CDR3 coding sequence is TGTGCCAGCAGCACCATAAGTTCCCCTATGTTCTTC. Protein: CASSTISSPMFF.

This clone turned up a few times. The chain joins TRBV5-4 to TRBJ2-1; D is uncertain. Germline values: CDR1 SGHNT, CDR2 YYREEE (reference sequence). Trimming removed 0 bases from V and 6 bases from J, with 10 bases in between. The length of the CDR3 is 14 residues. The DNA of the CDR3 is TGTGCCAGCAGCTTGGTTTACGCCGGCAATGAGCAGTTCTTC. Protein sequence: CASSLVYAGNEQFF. Full variable domain (remainder filled in from reference TRBV5-4 and TRBJ2-1): ETGVTQSPTHLIKTRGQQVTLRCSSQSGHNTVSWYQQALGQGPQFIFQYYREEENGRGNFPPRFSGLQFPNYSSELNVNALELDDSALYLCASSLVYAGNEQFFGPGTRLTVL.

The chain recombines TRBV6-5 with TRBJ2-3; 8 bases map to TRBD2. CDR1 is MNHEY, CDR2 SVGAGI, per germline. The V and J ends lost 7 bases and 0 bases, in that order; junction bases with no gene match: 6. This CDR3 contains 15 residues. The CDR3 loop is CASKRAGASTDTQYF. In DNA form, the CDR3 reads TGTGCCAGCAAAAGAGCGGGAGCGAGCACAGATACGCAGTATTTT.

The V gene is TRBV7-9, the J gene TRBJ2-7; D perhaps matches TRBD2 (5 bases). This CDR3 spans 14 amino acids. Deletions cut 1 base from V and 3 bases from J, with 10 bases between. The germline gives CDR1 SEHNR, CDR2 FQNEAQ (reference sequence). The CDR3 DNA reads as TGTGCCAGCAGCTTAGGGCCGGGATTCTACGAGCAGTACGTC. Translated: CASSLGPGFYEQYV.

In DNA form, the CDR3 reads TGTGCCAGCAGTTCCAACCCTCCGGGACTAGCGGGAGATGAGCAGTTCTTC. Translating it yields CASSSNPPGLAGDEQFF. The chain has TRBV7-3 and TRBJ2-1; 14 bases are shared with TRBD2. This CDR3 is 17 amino acids long. J was trimmed by 8 bases and V by 6 bases; bases with no gene match: 12. Germline CDR1 and CDR2: SGHTA and FQGTGA.

The V gene is TRBV5-4, the J gene TRBJ2-3; tentatively, D is TRBD2 (6 bases). The CDR3 is 16 residues long. The V end lost 0 bases, the J end lost 2 bases, and 13 bases lay between the germline ends. Germline CDR1 SGHNT, CDR2 YYREEE (reference sequence). For the CDR3, the DNA is TGTGCCAGCAGCTTGGTAGGCCGGGAGCTCACAGATACGCAGTATTTT. It translates to CASSLVGRELTDTQYF.

In this sample, this clone turned up a few times. The chain has TRBV11-3 and TRBJ2-6; D is perhaps TRBD1 (6 bases). The V and J ends lost 0 bases and 0 bases respectively, with 6 bases between them. This CDR3 is built from 16 residues. Germline V gives CDR1 SGHNT, CDR2 YENEEA. CDR3 coding DNA: TGTGCCAGCAGCTTAGAAGGGGGCTCTGGGGCCAACGTCCTGACTTTC. As protein: CASSLEGGSGANVLTF. Together with reference TRBV11-3 and TRBJ2-6, the CDR3 gives the full variable domain: EAGVVQSPRYKIIEKKQPVAFWCNPISGHNTLYWYLQNLGQGPELLIRYENEEAVDDSQLPKDRFSAERLKGVDSTLKIQPAELGDSAVYLCASSLEGGSGANVLTFGAGSRLTVL.

This clone was detected only a few times. The chain carries TRBV30 and TRBJ1-1, with D possibly TRBD1 on 5 matching bases. This CDR3 has 13 residues. V was trimmed by 4 bases and J by 4 bases, leaving 13 bases between them. Germline CDR1 and CDR2: GTSNPN and SVGIG (reference sequence). In DNA form, the CDR3 reads TGTGCCTGGAAGGGGCAGCACATCACTGAAGCTTTCTTT. This sequence encodes CAWKGQHITEAFF.

The chain is built from TRBV14 and TRBJ2-3; 7 nucleotides agree with TRBD2. V lost 4 bases and J lost 0; bases outside the gene matches: 4. The CDR3 spans 15 residues. Germline assignment: CDR1 SGHDN and CDR2 FVKESK. This CDR3 is CASSRQRGSTDTQYF. In DNA form, the CDR3 reads TGTGCCAGCAGCCGACAGCGGGGAAGCACAGATACGCAGTATTTT.

V usage is TRBV7-2 and J usage is TRBJ2-1, with D possibly TRBD1 on 6 matching bases. This CDR3 is built from 16 residues. Trimming removed 2 bases from V and 8 bases from J, with 19 bases in between. Germline V CDR1 and CDR2: SGHTA, FQGNSA. CDR3 residues: CASSLQGMYPQYEQFF. The CDR3 bases are TGTGCCAGCAGCTTACAGGGGATGTACCCCCAATATGAGCAGTTCTTC.